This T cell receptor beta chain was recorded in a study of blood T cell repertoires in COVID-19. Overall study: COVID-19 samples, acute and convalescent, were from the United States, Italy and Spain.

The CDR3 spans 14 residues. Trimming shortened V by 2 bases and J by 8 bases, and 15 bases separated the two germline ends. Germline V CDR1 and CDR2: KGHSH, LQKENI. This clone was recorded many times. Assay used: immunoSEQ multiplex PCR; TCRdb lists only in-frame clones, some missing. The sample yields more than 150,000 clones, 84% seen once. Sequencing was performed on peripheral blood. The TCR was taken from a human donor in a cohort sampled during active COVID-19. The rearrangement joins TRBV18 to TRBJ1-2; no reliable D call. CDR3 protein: CASSPGMGLQGYTF. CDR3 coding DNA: TGTGCCAGCTCACCAGGAATGGGCTTGCAGGGCTACACCTTC.